This T cell receptor beta chain is from a study of blood T cell repertoires in COVID-19. Study as a whole: COVID-19 samples collected from the United States, Italy and Spain covered acute and convalescent phases.

Germline CDR1 SEHNR, CDR2 FQNEAQ (reference sequence). The CDR3 runs to 13 residues. Trimming at V came to 7 bases and at J to 8 bases, leaving 8 bases not matched to a gene. TCRdb's copy holds only in-frame clones and misses some; the assay was immunoSEQ multiplex PCR. This table holds tens of thousands of clones, 80% found once. This chain connects TRBV7-9 to TRBJ2-1, with 7 bases identical to TRBD1. Sequenced sample: peripheral blood. The source is a woman older than 75 with active or convalescent COVID-19. The DNA for the CDR3 is TGTGCCAGCAATCGACAGGGTGGCGATGAGCAGTTCTTC. Translating it yields CASNRQGGDEQFF.